The clone carrying this T cell receptor (beta chain) has only a few counts. This sample stems from a study of blood T cell repertoires in COVID-19. Study-wide context: The samples span acute and convalescent COVID-19 from the United States, Italy and Spain. The cDNA or gDNA used as material had been derived from T cells, B-cell-depleted T cells, or PBMCs.

This CDR3 is 14 amino acids long. Trimming took 5 bases from V and 8 from J, leaving 16 bases between them. Germline CDR1 and CDR2: SEHNR and FQNEAQ (reference sequence). Profiled with immunoSEQ multiplex PCR; TCRdb holds only in-frame clones, not every one. The sample has 80,000 to 100,000 clones; about four fifths are singletons. This rearrangement joins TRBV7-9 to TRBJ2-1, with D possibly matching TRBD2 (6 bases). The TCR was taken from a human donor in a cohort sampled during active COVID-19. The sample consisted of peripheral blood. The CDR3 DNA follows: TGTGCCAGCAGCCTCTACGCGGGGTCTGATGAGCAGTTCTTC. Its translation: CASSLYAGSDEQFF. The whole variable domain, filled in from reference TRBV7-9 and TRBJ2-1, reads DTGVSQNPRHKITKRGQNVTFRCDPISEHNRLYWYRQTLGQGPEFLTYFQNEAQLEKSRLLSDRFSAERPKGSFSTLEIQRTEQGDSAMYLCASSLYAGSDEQFFGPGTRLTVL.